This T cell receptor (beta chain) appears in the sequencing data of a study of vaccination and CD4 T cells after COVID-19. Whole-study context: The convalescents comprised six males and four females, two of them Hispanic. Blood was drawn a median around 70 days post second dose, range 14 to 241.

Treatment reported: approximately 9-day PBMC culture with coronavirus spike peptide pools or control peptides (ViraFEST assay). PBMC cultures, at two million cells per well, received about 9.5 IU/ml IL-2 and around 11 ug/ml peptide pools. Per the germline V gene, CDR1 is MDHEN and CDR2 is SYDVKM. The CDR3 covers 17 residues. The ends lost 4 bases at V and 3 bases at J; junction bases unmatched: 11. In this sample, this clonotype turned up a few times. Its target is not known. Oncomine TCR Beta short-read sequencing was applied to DNA from cultured CD4+ T cells. It was cultured CD4+ T cells from which genomic DNA was extracted. TCRdb reprocessed the PCR reads with MiXCR, giving one entry per CDR3 protein. The sample lists 15,000 to 20,000 distinct CDR3 sequences, 50% to 65% seen once, with 6.6% in the top ten.

The chain recombines TRBV28 with TRBJ2-7; 11 bases align to TRBD2. The sequencing used CD4+ T cells from blood, cultured in vitro, collected before SARS-CoV-2 vaccination. The sequence came from a human donor who had recovered from COVID-19. The CDR3 region is CASSSTRLAGYLYEQYF. DNA of the CDR3: TGTGCCAGCAGTTCAACACGACTAGCGGGGTATCTCTACGAGCAGTACTTC.